This T cell receptor beta chain was recovered during a study of identical twins. About this clonotype: No antigen is known for it.

Unique molecular identifiers were present on the cDNA, and a universal primer site came from template switching. Each CDR3 protein is one row after TCRdb ran MiXCR on the 5' RACE reads. This sample has approximately 220,000 distinct CDR3 sequences, with 7.5% found just once. Study-level findings and limits: Within monozygotic twins, out-of-frame TCR alpha sharing was underestimated by the models.

The junction had 10 bases not matched to a gene; V was cut back by 4 bases and J by 3 bases. Per germline, CDR1 MNHEY and CDR2 SVGAGI. The CDR3 runs to 19 residues. The same sample was also used in a study of yellow fever vaccine responses in identical twins.

The receptor was isolated from a young woman in good health. Sequences were obtained from memory (CD45RO+) T cells sorted from blood. The chain combines TRBV6-5 with TRBJ2-3; 16 bases fit TRBD2. The CDR3 DNA is TGTGCCAGCAGTTCGGGACTAGCGGGGGGGCAGTCCCCAACAGATACGCAGTATTTT. Encoded protein: CASSSGLAGGQSPTDTQYF.